Given below is one T cell receptor (beta chain) in context. The target antigen is unknown. This sample stems from a study of T cell repertoires in cytomegalovirus infection. About the research overall: Carrying CMV and the relevant HLA type showed in public TCR beta signatures. Study results and limitations: HLA-C-restricted CMV clonotypes gave the most frequent clonotype in two of eight donors. Identification of carriers of CMV plus the relevant HLA was performed using cumulative public TCR beta family frequency.

The germline V gene has CDR1 MNHEY and CDR2 SVGAGI. V was trimmed by 5 bases and J by 4 bases, leaving 6 bases between them. This CDR3 has 12 residues. TCRdb reprocessed the reads with MiXCR, giving one entry per CDR3 protein. The sample lists 750,000 to 900,000 distinct CDR3 sequences, about 28% seen once, with less than 15% in the top ten. This receptor was identified in a human donor in good health (CMV status not recorded). Some clones in this sample may be carry-over from other donors' samples. The V gene is TRBV6-5, the J gene TRBJ1-3; D remains unclear. Sequencing used cultured CD8+ T cells from PBMCs, obtained from culture after CMV antigen stimulation. The CDR3 DNA is TGTGCCAGCAGTCCCGACGGAAACACCATATATTTT. It yields the protein CASSPDGNTIYF.